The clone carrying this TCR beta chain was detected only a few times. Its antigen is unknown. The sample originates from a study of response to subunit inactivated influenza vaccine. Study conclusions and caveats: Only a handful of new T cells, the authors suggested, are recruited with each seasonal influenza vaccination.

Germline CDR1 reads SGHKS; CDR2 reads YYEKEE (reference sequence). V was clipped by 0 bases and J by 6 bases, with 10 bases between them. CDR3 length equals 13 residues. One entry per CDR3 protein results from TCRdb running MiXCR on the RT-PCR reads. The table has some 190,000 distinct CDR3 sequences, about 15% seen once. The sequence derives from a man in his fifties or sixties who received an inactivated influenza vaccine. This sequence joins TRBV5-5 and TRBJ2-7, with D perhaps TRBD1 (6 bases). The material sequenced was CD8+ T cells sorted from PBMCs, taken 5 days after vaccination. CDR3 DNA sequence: TGTGCCAGCAGCTTGGAGAAACAGGGCGAGCAGTACTTC. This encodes CASSLEKQGEQYF.